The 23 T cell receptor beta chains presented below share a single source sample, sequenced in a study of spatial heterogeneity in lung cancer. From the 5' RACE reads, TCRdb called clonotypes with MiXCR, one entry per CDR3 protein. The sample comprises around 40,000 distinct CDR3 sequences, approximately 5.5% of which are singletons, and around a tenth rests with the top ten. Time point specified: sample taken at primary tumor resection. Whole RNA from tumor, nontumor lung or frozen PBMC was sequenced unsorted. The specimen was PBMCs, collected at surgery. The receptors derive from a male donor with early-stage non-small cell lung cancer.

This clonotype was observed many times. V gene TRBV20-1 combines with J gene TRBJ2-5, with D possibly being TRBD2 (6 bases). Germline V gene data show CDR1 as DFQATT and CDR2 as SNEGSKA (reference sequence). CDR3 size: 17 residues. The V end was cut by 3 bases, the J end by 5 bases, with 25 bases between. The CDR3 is CSASSGPESLELETQYF. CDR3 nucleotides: TGCAGTGCTAGTAGCGGCCCAGAATCACTCGAGTTGGAGACCCAGTACTTC.

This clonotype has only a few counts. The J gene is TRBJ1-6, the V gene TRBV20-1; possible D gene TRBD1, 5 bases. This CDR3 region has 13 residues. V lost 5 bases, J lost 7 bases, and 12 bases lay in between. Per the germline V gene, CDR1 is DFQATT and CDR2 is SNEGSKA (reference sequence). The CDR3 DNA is TGCAGTGCTCAAGAGGGGAGAAATTCACCCCTCCACTTT. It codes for CSAQEGRNSPLHF.

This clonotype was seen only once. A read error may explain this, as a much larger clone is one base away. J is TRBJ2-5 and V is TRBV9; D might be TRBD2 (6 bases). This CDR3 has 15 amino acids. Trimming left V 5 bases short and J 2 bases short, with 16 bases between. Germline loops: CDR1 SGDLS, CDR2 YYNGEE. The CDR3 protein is CASRVGAGPQETQYF. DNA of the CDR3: TGTGCCAGCAGGGTCGGAGCGGGTCCTCAAGAGACCCAGTACTTC. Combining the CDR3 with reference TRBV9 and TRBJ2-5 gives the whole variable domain DSGVTQTPKHLITATGQRVTLRCSPRSGDLSVYWYQQSLDQGLQFLIQYYNGEERAKGNILERFSAQQFPDLHSELNLSSLELGDSALYFCASRVGAGPQETQYFGPGTRLLVL.

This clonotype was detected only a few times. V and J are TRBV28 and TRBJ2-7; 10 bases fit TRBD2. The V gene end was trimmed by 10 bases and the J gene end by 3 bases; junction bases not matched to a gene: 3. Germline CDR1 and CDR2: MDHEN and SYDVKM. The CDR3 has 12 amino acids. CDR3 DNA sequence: TGTGCCATTCAGCGGGGGGGCTACGAGCAGTACTTC. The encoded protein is CAIQRGGYEQYF.

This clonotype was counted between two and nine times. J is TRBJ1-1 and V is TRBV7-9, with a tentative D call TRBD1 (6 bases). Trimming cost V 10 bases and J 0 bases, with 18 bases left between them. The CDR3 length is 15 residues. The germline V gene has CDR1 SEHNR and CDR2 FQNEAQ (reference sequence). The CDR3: CATEGGGHMNTEAFF. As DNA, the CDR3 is TGTGCCACAGAAGGGGGGGGGCACATGAACACTGAAGCTTTCTTT.

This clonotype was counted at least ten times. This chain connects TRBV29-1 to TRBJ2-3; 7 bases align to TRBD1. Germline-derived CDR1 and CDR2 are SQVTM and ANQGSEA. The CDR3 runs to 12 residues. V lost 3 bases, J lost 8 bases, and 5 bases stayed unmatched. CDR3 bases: TGCAGCGTTGAGAGGGGGCGTGGTACGCAGTATTTT. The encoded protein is CSVERGRGTQYF.

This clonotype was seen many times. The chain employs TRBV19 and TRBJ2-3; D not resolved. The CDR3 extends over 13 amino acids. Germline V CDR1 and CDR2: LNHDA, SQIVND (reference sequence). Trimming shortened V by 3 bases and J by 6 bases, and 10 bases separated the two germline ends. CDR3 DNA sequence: TGTGCCAGTAGTATTGTTGATGCGGATACGCAGTATTTT. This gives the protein CASSIVDADTQYF.

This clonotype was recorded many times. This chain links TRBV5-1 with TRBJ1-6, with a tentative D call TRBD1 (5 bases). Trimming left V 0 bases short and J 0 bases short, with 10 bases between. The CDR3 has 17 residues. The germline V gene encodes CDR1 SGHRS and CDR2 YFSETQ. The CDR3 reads CASSLGDGSSYNSPLHF. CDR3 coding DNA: TGCGCCAGCAGCTTGGGGGACGGCAGCTCCTATAATTCACCCCTCCACTTT.

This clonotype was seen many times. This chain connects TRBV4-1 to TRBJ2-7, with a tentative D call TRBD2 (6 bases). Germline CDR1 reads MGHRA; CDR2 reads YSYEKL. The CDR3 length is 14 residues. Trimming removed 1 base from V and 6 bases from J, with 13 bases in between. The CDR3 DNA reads TGCGCCAGCAGCCAAGGTCCGGGAGCTCCCGAGCAGTACTTC. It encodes CASSQGPGAPEQYF.

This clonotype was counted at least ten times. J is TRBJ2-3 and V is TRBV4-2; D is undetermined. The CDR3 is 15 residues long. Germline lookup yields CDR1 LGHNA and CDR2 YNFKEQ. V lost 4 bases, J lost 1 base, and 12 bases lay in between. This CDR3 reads CASSRQSGGTDTQYF. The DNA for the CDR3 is TGTGCCAGCAGCCGCCAGAGTGGCGGCACAGATACGCAGTATTTT.

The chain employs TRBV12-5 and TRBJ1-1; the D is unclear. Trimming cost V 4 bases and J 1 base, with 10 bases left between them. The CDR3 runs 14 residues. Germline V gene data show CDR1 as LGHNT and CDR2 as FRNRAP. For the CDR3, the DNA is TGTGCTAGTGGTTCGACTGCCTGGAACACTGAAGCTTTCTTT. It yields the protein CASGSTAWNTEAFF.

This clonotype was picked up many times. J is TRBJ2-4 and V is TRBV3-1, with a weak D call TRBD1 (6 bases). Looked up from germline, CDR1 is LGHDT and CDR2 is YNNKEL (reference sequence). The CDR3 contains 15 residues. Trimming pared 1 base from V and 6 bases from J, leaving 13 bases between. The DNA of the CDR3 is TGTGCCAGCAGCCAAGGGTCAGGGGTGGGAAACATTCAGTACTTC. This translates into CASSQGSGVGNIQYF.

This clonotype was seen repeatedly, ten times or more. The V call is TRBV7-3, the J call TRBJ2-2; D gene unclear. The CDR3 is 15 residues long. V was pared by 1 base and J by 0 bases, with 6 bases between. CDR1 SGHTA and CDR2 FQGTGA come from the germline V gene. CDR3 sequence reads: CASSLSGTNTGELFF. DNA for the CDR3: TGTGCCAGCAGCTTAAGCGGTACGAACACCGGGGAGCTGTTTTTT.

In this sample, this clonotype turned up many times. The CDR3 DNA reads as TGTGCCAGCAGTGGGGAGTCGACTAGGTTGAAGACCGGGGAGCTGTTTTTT. Translating gives CASSGESTRLKTGELFF. This chain uses TRBV12-3 or TRBV12-4 with TRBJ2-2; D may be TRBD2 (6 bases). There are 17 residues in the CDR3. V was cut by 5 bases and J by 5 bases, with 21 bases left in between.

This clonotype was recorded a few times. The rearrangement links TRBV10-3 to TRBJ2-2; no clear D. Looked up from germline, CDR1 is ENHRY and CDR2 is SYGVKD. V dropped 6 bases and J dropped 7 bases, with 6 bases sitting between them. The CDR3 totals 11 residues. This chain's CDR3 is CAISIFGELFF. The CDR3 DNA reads TGTGCCATCAGCATCTTCGGGGAGCTGTTTTTT.

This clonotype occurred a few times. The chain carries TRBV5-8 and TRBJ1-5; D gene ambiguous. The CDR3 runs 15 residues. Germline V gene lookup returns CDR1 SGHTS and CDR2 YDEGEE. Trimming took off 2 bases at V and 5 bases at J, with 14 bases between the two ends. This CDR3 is CASSLYRNSDQPQHF. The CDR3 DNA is TGTGCCAGCAGCTTATACCGGAACAGCGATCAGCCCCAGCATTTT.

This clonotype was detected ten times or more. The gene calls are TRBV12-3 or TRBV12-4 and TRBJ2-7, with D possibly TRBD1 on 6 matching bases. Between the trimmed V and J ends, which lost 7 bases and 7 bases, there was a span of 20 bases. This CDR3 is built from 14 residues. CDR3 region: CASIIGTSPWEQYF. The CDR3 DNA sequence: TGTGCCAGCATTATCGGGACAAGTCCGTGGGAGCAGTACTTC.

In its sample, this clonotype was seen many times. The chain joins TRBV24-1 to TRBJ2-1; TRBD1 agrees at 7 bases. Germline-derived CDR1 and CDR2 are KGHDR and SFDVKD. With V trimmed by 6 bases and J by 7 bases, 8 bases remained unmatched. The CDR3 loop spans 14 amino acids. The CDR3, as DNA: TGTGCCACCAGTAGGGGGCTAGCTATGAATGAGCAGTTCTTC. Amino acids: CATSRGLAMNEQFF.

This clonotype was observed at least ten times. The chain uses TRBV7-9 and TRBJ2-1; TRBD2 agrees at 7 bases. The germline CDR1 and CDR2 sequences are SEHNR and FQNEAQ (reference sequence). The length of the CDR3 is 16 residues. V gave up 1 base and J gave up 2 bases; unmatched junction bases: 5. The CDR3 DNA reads TGTGCCAGCAGCTTAGTATCTAGCGGAACCTACAATGAGCAGTTCTTC. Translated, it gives CASSLVSSGTYNEQFF. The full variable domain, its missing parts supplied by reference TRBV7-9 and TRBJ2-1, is DTGVSQNPRHKITKRGQNVTFRCDPISEHNRLYWYRQTLGQGPEFLTYFQNEAQLEKSRLLSDRFSAERPKGSFSTLEIQRTEQGDSAMYLCASSLVSSGTYNEQFFGPGTRLTVL.

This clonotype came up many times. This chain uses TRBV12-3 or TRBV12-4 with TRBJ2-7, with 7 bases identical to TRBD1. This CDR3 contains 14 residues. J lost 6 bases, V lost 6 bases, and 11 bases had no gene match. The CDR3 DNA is TGTGCCAGCAGCCCCACATCCACAGGGGCCGAGCAGTACTTC. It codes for CASSPTSTGAEQYF.

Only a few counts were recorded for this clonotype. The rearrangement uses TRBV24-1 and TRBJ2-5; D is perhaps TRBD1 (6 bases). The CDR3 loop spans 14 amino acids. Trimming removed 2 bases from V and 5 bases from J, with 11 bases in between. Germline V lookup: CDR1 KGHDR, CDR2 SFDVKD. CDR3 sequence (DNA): TGTGCCACCAGTGATTCGGCAGGGGTTGAGACCCAGTACTTC. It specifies CATSDSAGVETQYF.

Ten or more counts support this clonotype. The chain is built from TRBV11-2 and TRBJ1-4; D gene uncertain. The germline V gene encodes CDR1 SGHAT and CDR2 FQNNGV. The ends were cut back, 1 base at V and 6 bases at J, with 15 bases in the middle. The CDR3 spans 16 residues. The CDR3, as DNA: TGTGCCAGCAGCTTAGCCTTCCGAGGGCGAGATGAAAAACTGTTTTTT. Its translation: CASSLAFRGRDEKLFF. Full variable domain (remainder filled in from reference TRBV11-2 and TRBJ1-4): EAGVAQSPRYKIIEKRQSVAFWCNPISGHATLYWYQQILGQGPKLLIQFQNNGVVDDSQLPKDRFSAERLKGVDSTLKIQPAKLEDSAVYLCASSLAFRGRDEKLFFGSGTQLSVL.

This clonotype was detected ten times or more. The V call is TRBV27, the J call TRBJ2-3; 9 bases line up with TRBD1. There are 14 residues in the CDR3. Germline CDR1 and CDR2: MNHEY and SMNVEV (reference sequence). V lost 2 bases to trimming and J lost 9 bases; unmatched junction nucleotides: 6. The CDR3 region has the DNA TGTGCCAGCAGTTTAACCCTGGGACAGGGAACGCAGTATTTT. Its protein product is CASSLTLGQGTQYF.